These 10 T cell receptor beta chains came from one sample sequenced in a study of radiation and T cells in renal cell carcinoma. Sequencing used immunoSEQ multiplex PCR; TCRdb keeps in-frame clones, though not all of them. Of 90,000 to 100,000 clones listed, 65% to 90% are singletons. Time point defined: blood 4 weeks post-SBRT, at nephrectomy. As for treatment: 15 Gy SBRT to primary tumor, nephrectomy 4 weeks later. Material: blood, obtained from a patient whose treatment included radiotherapy and nephrectomy. The receptor source for this set is a man aged 60-69 years with renal cell carcinoma.

The chain employs TRBV19 and TRBJ2-7; D is perhaps TRBD1 (6 bases). The CDR3 is made up of 12 amino acids. V lost 8 bases and J 4 bases, leaving 12 bases between the germline ends. The germline gives CDR1 LNHDA, CDR2 SQIVND (reference sequence). The CDR3: CASSGTKYEQYF. The CDR3 coding sequence is TGTGCCAGTTCCGGGACAAAGTACGAGCAGTACTTC.

This clone was detected only once. V is TRBV6-5 and J is TRBJ2-7, with D unresolved. Germline-derived CDR1 and CDR2 are MNHEY and SVGAGI. V was shortened by 6 bases and J by 8 bases, with 11 bases between the two germline ends. This CDR3 has 11 amino acids. This chain's CDR3 is CASSQNSKQYF. The CDR3 bases are TGTGCCAGCAGCCAAAATAGCAAGCAGTACTTC.

The V and J genes are TRBV4-2 and TRBJ2-1; possible D gene TRBD1, 5 bases. Trimming removed 8 bases at V and 3 bases at J, with 14 bases between. Germline V CDR1 and CDR2: LGHNA, YNFKEQ. CDR3 length: 14 residues. This CDR3 reads CASGAESNYNEQFF. CDR3 bases: TGTGCCAGCGGGGCGGAATCGAACTACAATGAGCAGTTCTTC.

This clone came up a few times. The rearrangement uses TRBV11-3 and TRBJ2-7, with TRBD1 identical over 7 bases. V shed 5 bases, J shed 3 bases, and the junction held 4 bases outside the gene matches. CDR3 length: 13 residues. Germline CDR1 is SGHNT and CDR2 is YENEEA. This CDR3 is CASSQGVDYEQYF. The CDR3 region has the DNA TGTGCCAGCAGCCAGGGGGTCGACTACGAGCAGTACTTC.

The chain carries TRBV9 and TRBJ2-5; D could derive from TRBD1 or TRBD2 (6 bases each). The V end lost 8 bases, the J end lost 0 bases, and 17 bases lay between the germline ends. Per the germline V gene, CDR1 is SGDLS and CDR2 is YYNGEE. The CDR3 has 15 residues. The CDR3 DNA is TGTGCCAGTAGCAGGGGCGGGACTTACCAAGAGACCCAGTACTTC. It translates to CASSRGGTYQETQYF.

V gene TRBV20-1 combines with J gene TRBJ2-5; no reliable D call. The CDR3 runs 11 residues. Germline loops: CDR1 DFQATT, CDR2 SNEGSKA (reference sequence). The V and J ends lost 7 bases and 0 bases respectively, with 6 bases between them. CDR3 coding DNA: TGCAGTGGGCAGCACCAAGAGACCCAGTACTTC. Protein: CSGQHQETQYF.

The chain combines TRBV2 with TRBJ2-1; 7 nucleotides align to TRBD2. The CDR3 has 17 residues. Germline V gene lookup returns CDR1 SNHLY and CDR2 FYNNEI. Germline trimming cut 7 bases from V and 2 bases from J; bases unmatched to any gene: 14. Here the CDR3 reads CASMGGSPNPPYNEQFF. CDR3 DNA sequence: TGTGCCAGCATGGGCGGGAGTCCGAACCCTCCCTACAATGAGCAGTTCTTC. The entire variable domain, with the rest obtained from reference TRBV2 and TRBJ2-1, is as follows: EPEVTQTPSHQVTQMGQEVILRCVPISNHLYFYWYRQILGQKVEFLVSFYNNEISEKSEIFDDQFSVERPDGSNFTLKIRSTKLEDSAMYFCASMGGSPNPPYNEQFFGPGTRLTVL.

The chain uses TRBV18 and TRBJ2-7, with D possibly being TRBD1 or TRBD2 (5 bases each). Germline assignment: CDR1 KGHSH and CDR2 LQKENI. The ends were cut back, 6 bases at V and 5 bases at J, with 23 bases in the middle. This CDR3 region has 16 residues. The CDR3 DNA sequence: TGTGCCAGCTCCGTACGGGAAATCGCAGGGCCCCACGAGCAGTACTTC. This encodes CASSVREIAGPHEQYF.

The chain employs TRBV7-8 and TRBJ2-2; 11 bases line up with TRBD2. CDR3 size: 17 residues. V dropped 4 bases and J dropped 7; count of bases not matched to a gene: 11. Per germline, CDR1 SGHVS and CDR2 FQNEAQ. This CDR3 is CASSWKLAGATGGELFF. CDR3 bases: TGTGCCAGCAGCTGGAAACTAGCGGGGGCAACAGGCGGGGAGCTGTTTTTT.

The genes are TRBV4-3 and TRBJ2-7; D is perhaps TRBD2 (6 bases). With 1 base removed from V and 5 bases from J, the gap between germline ends came to 18 bases. The CDR3 contains 16 residues. Germline CDR1 reads LGHNA; CDR2 reads YSLEER. The CDR3 DNA reads TGCGCCAGCAGCCAAGCCCACTACGAGGGCGGGAACGAGCAGTACTTC. It codes for CASSQAHYEGGNEQYF.